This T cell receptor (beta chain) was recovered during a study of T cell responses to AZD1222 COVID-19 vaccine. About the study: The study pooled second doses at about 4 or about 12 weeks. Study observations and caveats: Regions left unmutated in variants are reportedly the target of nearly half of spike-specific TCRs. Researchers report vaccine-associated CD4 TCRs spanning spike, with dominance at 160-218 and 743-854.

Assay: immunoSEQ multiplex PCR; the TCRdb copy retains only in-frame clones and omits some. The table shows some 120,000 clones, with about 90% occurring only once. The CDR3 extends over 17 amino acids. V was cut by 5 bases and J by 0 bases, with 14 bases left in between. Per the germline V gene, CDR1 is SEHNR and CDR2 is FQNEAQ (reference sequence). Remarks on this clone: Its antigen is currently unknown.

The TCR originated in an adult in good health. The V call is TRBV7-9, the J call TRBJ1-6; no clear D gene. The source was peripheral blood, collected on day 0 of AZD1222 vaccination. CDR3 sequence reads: CASSKIPPDSYNSPLHF. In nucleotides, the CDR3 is TGTGCCAGCAGCAAAATACCGCCAGACTCCTATAATTCACCCCTCCACTTT.